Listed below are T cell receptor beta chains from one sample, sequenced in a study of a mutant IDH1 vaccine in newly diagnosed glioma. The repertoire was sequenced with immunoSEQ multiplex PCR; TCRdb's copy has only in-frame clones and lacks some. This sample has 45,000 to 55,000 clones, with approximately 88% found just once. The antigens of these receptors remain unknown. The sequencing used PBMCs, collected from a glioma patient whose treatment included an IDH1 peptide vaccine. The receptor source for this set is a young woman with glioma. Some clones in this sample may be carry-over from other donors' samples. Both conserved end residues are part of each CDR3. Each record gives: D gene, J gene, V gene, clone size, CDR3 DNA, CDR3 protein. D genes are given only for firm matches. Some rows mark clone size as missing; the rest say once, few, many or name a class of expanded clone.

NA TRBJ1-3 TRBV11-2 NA TGTGCCAGCAGCTTAGATCTGGGCGGAGGTCTGGATGAGGGAAACACCATATATTTT CASSLDLGGGLDEGNTIYF
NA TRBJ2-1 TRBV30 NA TGTGCCTGGGGTAGACAGTCTATAGAGCAGTTCTTC CAWGRQSIEQFF
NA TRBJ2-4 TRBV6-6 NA TGTGCCAGCAGTGATAAATTAGCCAAAAACATTCAGTACTTC CASSDKLAKNIQYF
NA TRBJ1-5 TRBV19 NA TGTGCCAGTAGTAGGGGGCCAGCCGTTAGCAATCAGCCCCAGCATTTT CASSRGPAVSNQPQHF
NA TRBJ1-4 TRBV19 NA TGTGCCACCATCGTTGGCTTCGGGCTTAATGAAAAACTGTTTTTT CATIVGFGLNEKLFF
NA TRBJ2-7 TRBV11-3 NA TGTGCCAGCAGCTCAACCGGGAGTAATTCGTACGAGCAGTACTTC CASSSTGSNSYEQYF
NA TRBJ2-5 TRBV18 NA TGTGCCAGCTCACCAGACAGACAAGAGACCCAGTACTTC CASSPDRQETQYF
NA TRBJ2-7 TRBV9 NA TGTGCCAGCAGACCTGAGCCGAGCTCCTACGAGCAGTACTTC CASRPEPSSYEQYF
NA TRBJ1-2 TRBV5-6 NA TGTGCCAGCAGCTTGGTCGGGACGGATGGCTACACCTTC CASSLVGTDGYTF
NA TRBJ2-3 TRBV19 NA TGTGCCAGTAGTCCCTTCGGGCGGGGTTTAACAGATACGCAGTATTTT CASSPFGRGLTDTQYF
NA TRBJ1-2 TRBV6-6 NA TGTGCCAGCAGTTTAGGGAGCTTGTCTGGTGGCTACACCTTC CASSLGSLSGGYTF
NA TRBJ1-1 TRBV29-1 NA TGCAGCGTTGTACGGCCGATGAACACTGAAGCTTTCTTT CSVVRPMNTEAFF
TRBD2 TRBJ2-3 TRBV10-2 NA TGCGCCAGCGCGGCTGGAGCGGGAGGACCAGATACGCAGTATTTT CASAAGAGGPDTQYF
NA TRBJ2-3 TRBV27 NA TGTGCCAGCAGTCCCCAAGGCGGGACTTTCACAGATACGCAGTATTTT CASSPQGGTFTDTQYF
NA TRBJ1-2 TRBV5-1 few TGCGCCAGCAGCTTGGCGGCGGCGAGGGGCTACACCTTC CASSLAAARGYTF
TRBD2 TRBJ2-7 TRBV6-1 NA TGTGCCAGCATGGGGGGACGACTAGCGTCTGGCGAGCAGTACTTC CASMGGRLASGEQYF
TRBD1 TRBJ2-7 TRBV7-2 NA TGTGCCAGCAGCTACCGACAGGGACCCTACGAGCAGTACTTC CASSYRQGPYEQYF
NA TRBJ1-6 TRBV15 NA TGTGCCACCAGCAGCCTAGGGGGGTTCAATAATTCACCCCTCCACTTT CATSSLGGFNNSPLHF
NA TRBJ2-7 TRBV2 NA TGTGCCAGCGGGTTAAGGTCCTACGAGCAGTACTTC CASGLRSYEQYF
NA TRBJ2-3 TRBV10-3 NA TGTGCCATCAGTGGTGCAGGGCTTGGCACAGATACGCAGTATTTT CAISGAGLGTDTQYF
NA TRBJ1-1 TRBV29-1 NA TGCAGCGTTGAACTCTGGGACACTGAAGCTTTCTTT CSVELWDTEAFF
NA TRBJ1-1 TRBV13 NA TGTGCCAGCAGCTTAGACAGAAACACTGAAGCTTTCTTT CASSLDRNTEAFF
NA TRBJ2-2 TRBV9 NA TGTGCCAGCAGCGTAGGTACCGGGGAGCTGTTTTTT CASSVGTGELFF
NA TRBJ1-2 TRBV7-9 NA TGTGCCAGCAGCCCTTATGGCTACACCTTC CASSPYGYTF
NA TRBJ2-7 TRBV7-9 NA TGTGCCAGCAGCTTAGGTTACAGCGAGCAGTACTTC CASSLGYSEQYF
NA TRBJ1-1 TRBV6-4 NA TGTGCCAGCAGCCATGTCCCCGGGACTGAAGCTTTCTTT CASSHVPGTEAFF
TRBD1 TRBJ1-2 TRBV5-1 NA TGCGCCAGCAGACAAGGACAGGACGACTATGGCTACACCTTC CASRQGQDDYGYTF
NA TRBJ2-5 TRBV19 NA TGTGCCAGTAGTCGATTGGAAGCCCCAAGGACCCAGTACTTC CASSRLEAPRTQYF
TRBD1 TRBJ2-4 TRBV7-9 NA TGTGCCAGCAGCTTAGGGGACAGGTCGGCCAAAAACATTCAGTACTTC CASSLGDRSAKNIQYF
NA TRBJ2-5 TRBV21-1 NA TGTGCCAGCGGGGGGCGGGTACGGGAGACCCAGTACTTC CASGGRVRETQYF
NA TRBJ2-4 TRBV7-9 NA TGTGCCAGCAGCTGGGGGCGGGATGTCAAAAACATTCAGTACTTC CASSWGRDVKNIQYF
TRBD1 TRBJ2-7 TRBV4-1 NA TGCGCCAGCAGCCCGGACAGGGGGCAATTCGACGAGCAGTACTTC CASSPDRGQFDEQYF
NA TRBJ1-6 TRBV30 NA TGTGCCTGGAGTGAGGACGGGAATAATTCACCCCTCCACTTT CAWSEDGNNSPLHF
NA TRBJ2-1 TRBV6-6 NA TGTGCCAGCGTAGGACTTTACAATGAGCAGTTCTTC CASVGLYNEQFF
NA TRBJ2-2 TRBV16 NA TGTGCCAGCAGCCAAATTGCAGACACCGGGGAGCTGTTTTTT CASSQIADTGELFF
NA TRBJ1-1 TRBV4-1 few TGCGCCAGCAGCCAACCCGACAGGTTGGACCAAGCTTTCTTT CASSQPDRLDQAFF
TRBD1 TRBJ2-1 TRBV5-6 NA TGTGCCAGCAGCTTCCGGGACAGGGGGCTCTTC CASSFRDRGLF
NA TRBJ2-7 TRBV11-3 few TGTGCCAGCAGCTTAACCAGGAGCGACGAGCAGTACTTC CASSLTRSDEQYF
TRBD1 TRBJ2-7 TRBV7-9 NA TGTGCCAGCAGCTCTACAGGGGTTGAGCCCTACGAGCAGTACTTC CASSSTGVEPYEQYF
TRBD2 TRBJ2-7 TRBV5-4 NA TGTGCCAGCAGCTTGGCTAGCGGGGAGGGGTACGAGCAGTACTTC CASSLASGEGYEQYF
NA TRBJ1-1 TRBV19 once TGTGCCAGCACCCCATCGGGGGGGACCGCTAGACCGGAAGCTTTCTTT CASTPSGGTARPEAFF
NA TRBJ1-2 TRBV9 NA TGTGCCAGCAGCGTAGCGCGGAAAGGGGGTAACTATGGCTACACCTTC CASSVARKGGNYGYTF
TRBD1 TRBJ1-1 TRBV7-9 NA TGTGCCAGCAGCATGACAGGGGGCACTGAAGCTTTCTTT CASSMTGGTEAFF
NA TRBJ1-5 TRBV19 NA TGTGCCACTTACCCAGGGGCAGGGGATCCATTTAGCAATCAGCCCCAGCATTTT CATYPGAGDPFSNQPQHF
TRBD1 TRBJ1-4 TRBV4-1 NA TGCGCCAGCAGCCGGAGGGGGACAGGGTCCGATGAAAAACTGTTTTTT CASSRRGTGSDEKLFF
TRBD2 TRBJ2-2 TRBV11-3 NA TGTGCCAGCAGCTTAACCTTAGCGGGAGGGGACACCGGGGAGCTGTTTTTT CASSLTLAGGDTGELFF
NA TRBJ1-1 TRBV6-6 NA TGTGCCAGCATTAGGGTGTTGGACACTGAAGCTTTCTTT CASIRVLDTEAFF
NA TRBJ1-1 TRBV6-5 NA TGTGCCAGCATGACGAACACTGAAGCTTTCTTT CASMTNTEAFF
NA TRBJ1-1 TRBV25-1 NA TGTGCCAGTACCGGCCTGGCGAACACTGAAGCTTTCTTT CASTGLANTEAFF
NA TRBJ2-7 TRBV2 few TGTGCCATTACGGGACTTGACTCCTACGAGCAGTACTTC CAITGLDSYEQYF